The rows below give T cell receptor beta chains drawn from one sample of a study of blood T cells in healthy people across ages. TCRdb reanalysed the 5' RACE reads using MiXCR and keeps one entry per CDR3 protein. Of about 1.6 million distinct CDR3 sequences in the sample, 34% are singletons; the top ten hold around 10%. The source material was blood. These receptors all come from a young woman in good health. The conserved cysteine and the conserved F or W are not part of the CDR3 here. Clone size, where shown, is once, few, many, or a class for clones that have expanded.

clone size	V gene	J gene	CDR3 protein
few	TRBV6-1	TRBJ1-2	ASSEIGTVDGYT
few	TRBV4-1	TRBJ2-2	ASSQAYGGQTGELF
NA	TRBV12-3/TRBV12-4	TRBJ2-5	ASSLEEAQY
NA	TRBV5-1	TRBJ2-1	ASSKAGTNDEQF
few	TRBV28	TRBJ2-3	ASTWGTGTQY
NA	TRBV20-1	TRBJ2-3	SARMTGARVDTQY
NA	TRBV30	NA	AWSGGRGTYEQY
NA	TRBV15	TRBJ2-1	ATSLGTSGSGGQF
NA	TRBV2	TRBJ2-5	ASSEVVTGSETQY
few	TRBV28	TRBJ2-7	ASSLGKRGDPYEQY
few	TRBV20-1	TRBJ1-5	SARDSPGQPQH
NA	TRBV19	TRBJ2-6	ASSRTMFSGANVLT
NA	TRBV2	TRBJ2-7	ASLRSGTYEQY
many	TRBV10-3	TRBJ1-6	AISESGQGNSPLH
NA	TRBV12-3/TRBV12-4	TRBJ1-2	ASSGRDGPYGYT
few	TRBV4-2	TRBJ2-1	ASSQLALGEQF
few	TRBV6-5	TRBJ1-1	AIQAEAF
many	TRBV20-1	TRBJ2-7	SARDPGLATYEQY
NA	TRBV18	TRBJ2-3	ASSPLDDPLRDTQY
NA	TRBV11-1	TRBJ2-7	ASSLAAHRASEQY
NA	TRBV3-1	TRBJ1-2	ASSHNKATGDGYT
NA	TRBV12-3/TRBV12-4	TRBJ2-3	ASSLVMAASDTQY
NA	TRBV20-1	TRBJ2-1	RPLAGEDEQF
NA	TRBV3-1	TRBJ1-2	ASSPSGTGAYGYT
many	TRBV5-5	TRBJ1-1	ASSRGTGNTEAF
once	TRBV2	TRBJ2-2	ASKKMSSGVGTGELF
NA	TRBV12-3/TRBV12-4	TRBJ1-2	ASSFGQYGYT
once	TRBV4-2	TRBJ2-5	ASSPHTPTGMQETQY
few	TRBV2	TRBJ2-3	ASRGSGGGISTDTQY
few	TRBV5-5	NA	ASSFHWDSYYEQY
few	TRBV5-1	TRBJ2-2	ASSLKGRAGELF
NA	TRBV27	TRBJ2-1	ASSLFPPGGSYNEQF
few	TRBV4-2	TRBJ1-5	ASMQATGSNQPQH
NA	TRBV7-6	TRBJ1-2	AGSSDRANYGYT
NA	TRBV20-1	TRBJ1-1	SARGHSLRLKMNTEAF
many	TRBV28	TRBJ2-7	ASRMSGGDYEQY
few	TRBV7-2	TRBJ2-5	ASSLWTTETQY
few	TRBV11-2	TRBJ2-1	ASGRTGGYNEQF
NA	TRBV3-1	TRBJ2-5	ASSQDKGPLGAQY
few	TRBV4-1	TRBJ2-6	ASSQGSGSGANVLT
NA	TRBV12-3/TRBV12-4	TRBJ1-2	ASSSDRGDGYT
NA	TRBV10-2	TRBJ2-1	ASSDPQGTDEQF
NA	TRBV7-3	TRBJ1-1	ASSLTRRGRTEAF
few	TRBV5-1	TRBJ2-5	ASSLTGSVIAETQY
NA	TRBV4-1	TRBJ1-2	ASRSTGSPWSGYT
few	TRBV28	TRBJ2-7	ASSSLGRIPYEQY
NA	TRBV4-1	TRBJ1-1	ASSQETGAVNTEAF
NA	TRBV13	TRBJ2-1	ASSLVSGRTYNEQF